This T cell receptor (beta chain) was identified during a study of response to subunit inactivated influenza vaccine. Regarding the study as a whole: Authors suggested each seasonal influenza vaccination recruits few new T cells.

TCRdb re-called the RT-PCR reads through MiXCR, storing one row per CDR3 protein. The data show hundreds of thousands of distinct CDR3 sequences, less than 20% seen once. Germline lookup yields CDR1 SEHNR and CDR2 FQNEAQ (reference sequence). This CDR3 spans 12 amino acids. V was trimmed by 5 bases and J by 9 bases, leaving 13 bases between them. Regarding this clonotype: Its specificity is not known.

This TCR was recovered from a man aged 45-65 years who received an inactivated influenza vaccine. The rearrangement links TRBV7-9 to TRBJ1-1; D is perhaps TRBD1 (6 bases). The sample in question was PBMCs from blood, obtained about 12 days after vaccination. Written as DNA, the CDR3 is TGTGCCAGCAGCCCAGCCGGGACACAAGCTTTCTTT. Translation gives CASSPAGTQAFF.